The clone carrying this T cell receptor (beta chain) is a singleton in its sample. Its antigen is still unknown. The source of the sample is a study of TIL therapy for anti-PD-1-resistant metastatic lung cancer. This was the immunoSEQ v3 assay. Each library reached roughly 2 million read pairs, or about 4.5-6.5 million at deep level. The protocol was immunoSEQ multiplex PCR, while the TCRdb copy is restricted to in-frame clones and leaves out a portion. The data contain roughly 92,000 clones, around 71% of them seen just once; the ten biggest clones take up approximately 11%. Broader study findings: Patients were highly selected, enriched for treatment-naive, never-smoker and oncogene-addicted cases.

Germline CDR1 SGHNT, CDR2 YENEEA. V shed 6 bases and J 4 bases; nucleotides not matched to a gene: 11. This CDR3 is built from 16 residues. Sample time point: pre-treatment sample, taken before nivolumab and TIL therapy. Tumor tissue came from excised metastases, mostly pleural nodules or supraclavicular lymph nodes. Patients then received nivolumab; progressors got lymphodepletion, TIL and IL-2. Stage 4 NSCLC adults joined between late 2017 and January 2020. The sample in question was tumor tissue, obtained at baseline. The chain has TRBV11-3 and TRBJ2-5; 10 bases agree with TRBD1. The TCR comes from a person aged 25 to 79 with non-small cell lung cancer. CDR3 amino acids: CASSDRRDRGTETQYF. The CDR3 DNA sequence: TGTGCCAGCAGTGACCGCCGGGACAGGGGTACAGAGACCCAGTACTTC.